These T cell receptor beta chains were read from a single sample in a study of OX40 agonist ivuxolimab in advanced cancers. Using immunoSEQ multiplex PCR, the repertoire was profiled, and TCRdb retains in-frame clones only, with some absent. Of approximately 54,000 clones listed, 88% are singletons. The sequencing used CD4+ or CD8+ T cells sorted from blood, collected in a trial of the OX40 agonist ivuxolimab. These receptors all stem from an adult with an advanced solid tumor such as melanoma, head and neck, liver or kidney cancer. Each CDR3 is given with its conserved first and last residue. A D gene is named only where the DNA matches it firmly. Not all rows give a size; the values are once, few, many and, for expanded clones, a class.

cdr3_aa	cdr3_nt	v_call	j_call	d_call	clone_size
CASSLFGSDTQYF	TGTGCCAGCAGCTTATTTGGTTCTGATACGCAGTATTTT	TRBV7-3	TRBJ2-3	NA	NA
CASSLGGYGQPQHF	TGTGCCAGCAGTTTAGGAGGGTACGGCCAGCCCCAGCATTTT	TRBV28	TRBJ1-5	NA	NA
CASSQEGFWETQYF	TGTGCCAGCAGCCAAGAAGGGTTTTGGGAGACCCAGTACTTC	TRBV14	TRBJ2-5	NA	NA
CATARGTREQYF	TGTGCCACCGCCAGGGGGACACGGGAGCAGTACTTC	TRBV6-5	TRBJ2-7	TRBD1	few
CASFFPRRETQYF	TGTGCCAGTTTTTTTCCTCGAAGGGAGACCCAGTACTTC	TRBV2	TRBJ2-5	NA	once
CASRSNTEAFF	TGTGCCAGCAGATCGAACACTGAAGCTTTCTTT	TRBV6-1	TRBJ1-1	NA	NA
CATSRVTSGGEETQYF	TGTGCCACCAGCAGGGTCACTAGCGGGGGGGAAGAGACCCAGTACTTC	TRBV15	TRBJ2-5	TRBD2	NA
CLSNSYNEQFF	TGTCTTTCCAACTCCTACAATGAGCAGTTCTTC	TRBV28	TRBJ2-1	NA	NA
CAGGGSNNEQFF	TGTGCCGGCGGGGGGTCTAACAATGAGCAGTTCTTC	TRBV7-9	TRBJ2-1	TRBD2	NA
CASSSLRPNIQYF	TGTGCCAGCAGTTCCCTCCGGCCTAACATTCAGTACTTC	TRBV28	TRBJ2-4	NA	NA
CASSPQGMYGYTF	TGTGCCAGCAGCCCCCAGGGAATGTATGGCTACACCTTC	TRBV27	TRBJ1-2	NA	NA